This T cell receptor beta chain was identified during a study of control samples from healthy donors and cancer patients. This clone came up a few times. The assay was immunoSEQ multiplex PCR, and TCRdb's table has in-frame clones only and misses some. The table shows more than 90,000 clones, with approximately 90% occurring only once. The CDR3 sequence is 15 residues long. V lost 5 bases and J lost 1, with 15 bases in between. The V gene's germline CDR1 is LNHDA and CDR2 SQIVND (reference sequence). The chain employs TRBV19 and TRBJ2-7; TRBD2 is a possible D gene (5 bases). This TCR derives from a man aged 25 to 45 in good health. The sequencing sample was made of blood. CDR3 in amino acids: CASSAQRPGSYEQYF. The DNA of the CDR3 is TGTGCCAGTAGTGCCCAGCGGCCTGGTTCCTACGAGCAGTACTTC.